The rows below give T cell receptor beta chains drawn from one sample of a study of tumor-infiltrating lymphocytes in oesophageal squamous cell carcinoma. TCRdb processed the PCR reads anew with MiXCR; each CDR3 protein has one entry. The sample holds roughly 20,000 distinct CDR3 sequences; less than 50% are singletons and the top ten take 6% to 7%. Sample: blood. Receptors were obtained from a male donor with esophageal squamous cell carcinoma. Both conserved end residues are part of each CDR3. Fields, in order: V gene, clone size, J gene, D gene, CDR3 DNA, CDR3 protein. The D gene is left open where the match is weak. A clone size is listed for some rows: how often the clone was seen (once, few, many), or a class if it is expanded.

TRBV12-3/TRBV12-4	.	TRBJ2-1	.	TGTGCCAGCAGCGAATACAATGAGCAGTTCTTC	CASSEYNEQFF
TRBV7-3	.	TRBJ2-1	TRBD1	TGTGCCAGCAGGTTAAACAGGGGCGTGGAGCAGTTCTTC	CASRLNRGVEQFF
TRBV7-2	once	TRBJ2-7	TRBD2	TGTGCCAGCAGCTTAGGAGCGGGAGGGCGCCATCACAATGAGCAGTACTTC	CASSLGAGGRHHNEQYF
TRBV9	.	TRBJ1-1	.	TGTGCCAGCAGCGAAGGGGCAGCTGAGTTGGGCACTGAAGCTTTCTTT	CASSEGAAELGTEAFF
TRBV15	.	TRBJ1-1	TRBD1	TGTGCCACCAGCAGGGTGACAGGGGGTGACACTGAAGCTTTCTTT	CATSRVTGGDTEAFF
TRBV10-3	many	TRBJ1-4	.	TGTGCCATCAGTGTACAGGGATTTAATGAAAAACTGTTTTTT	CAISVQGFNEKLFF
TRBV7-6	medium-sized	TRBJ2-7	TRBD1	TGTGCCAGCAGCCCCGGACAGGAGGCCCCCTACGAGCAGTACTTC	CASSPGQEAPYEQYF
TRBV11-1	.	TRBJ2-5	.	TGTGCCAGCAGCTCCCAAGGAGGGGACCAAGAGACCCAGTACTTC	CASSSQGGDQETQYF
TRBV6-1	many	TRBJ2-7	TRBD2	TGTGCCAGCGGGACTAGCGGGTCCTACGAGCAGTACTTC	CASGTSGSYEQYF
TRBV12-3/TRBV12-4	medium-sized	TRBJ1-5	.	TGTGCCAGCAGTTTGGAGGGAATTCAGCCCCAGCATTTT	CASSLEGIQPQHF
TRBV7-9	.	TRBJ2-7	TRBD2	TGTGCCAGCAGCTTTTTTGGCGGGGGCTCCTACGAGCAGTACTTC	CASSFFGGGSYEQYF
TRBV7-9	large	TRBJ2-5	TRBD1	TGTGCCAGCAGTAAGGCCGGGACAGTGAAAGAGACCCAGTACTTC	CASSKAGTVKETQYF
TRBV18	many	TRBJ2-1	TRBD1	TGTGCCAGCTCCCGACAGGGTGTCACCTACAATGAGCAGTTCTTC	CASSRQGVTYNEQFF
TRBV5-3	.	TRBJ2-1	.	TGTGCCAGAAGCCCAAGATCTTCCAAATTACGGACTTTC	CARSPRSSKLRTF
TRBV12-3/TRBV12-4	many	TRBJ1-1	.	TGTGCCAGCAGTCTGGCCGGACCTTACACTGAAGCTTTCTTT	CASSLAGPYTEAFF